Detailed here is one TCR beta chain. Use of 60 Vbeta and 13 Jbeta primers characterized the PCR. Original methodology: An analysis performed later counted 70 million to 90 million unique TCR beta chains (approximately 10 million of them shared). Produced via immunoSEQ multiplex PCR; TCRdb's table is partial and in-frame only. V and J calls plus clone size are reproduced from that table; the DNA served to infer D and trimming. The sample lists 110,000 to 150,000 clones; 68% were seen once. This entry comes from a study of cytomegalovirus exposure and HLA in healthy donors. V was pared by 0 bases and J by 0 bases, with 9 bases between. CDR1 is LGHNA and CDR2 is YNFKEQ in the germline V gene. CDR3 length: 16 amino acids.

Sequenced: PBMCs. The chain joins TRBV4-2 to TRBJ1-3, with D tentatively TRBD1 (5 bases). The TCR comes from a man aged 55 to 70 in good health and CMV-seronegative. CDR3 loop: CASSQDGGNSGNTIYF. CDR3 in DNA: TGTGCCAGCAGCCAAGATGGGGGGAACTCTGGAAACACCATATATTTT.